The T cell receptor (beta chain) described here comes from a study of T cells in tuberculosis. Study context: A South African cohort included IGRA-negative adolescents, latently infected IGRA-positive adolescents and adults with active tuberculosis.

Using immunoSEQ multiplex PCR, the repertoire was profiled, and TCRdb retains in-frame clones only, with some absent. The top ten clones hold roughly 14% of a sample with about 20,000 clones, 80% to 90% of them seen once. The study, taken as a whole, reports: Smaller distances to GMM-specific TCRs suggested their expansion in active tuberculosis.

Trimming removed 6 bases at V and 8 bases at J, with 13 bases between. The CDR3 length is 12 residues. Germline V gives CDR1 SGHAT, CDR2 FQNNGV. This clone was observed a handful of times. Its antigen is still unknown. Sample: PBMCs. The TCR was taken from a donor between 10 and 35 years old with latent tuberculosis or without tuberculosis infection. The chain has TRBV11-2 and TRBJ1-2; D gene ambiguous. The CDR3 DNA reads TGTGCCAGCAGTCACCTAAGGGAGGGCTACACCTTC. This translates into CASSHLREGYTF.